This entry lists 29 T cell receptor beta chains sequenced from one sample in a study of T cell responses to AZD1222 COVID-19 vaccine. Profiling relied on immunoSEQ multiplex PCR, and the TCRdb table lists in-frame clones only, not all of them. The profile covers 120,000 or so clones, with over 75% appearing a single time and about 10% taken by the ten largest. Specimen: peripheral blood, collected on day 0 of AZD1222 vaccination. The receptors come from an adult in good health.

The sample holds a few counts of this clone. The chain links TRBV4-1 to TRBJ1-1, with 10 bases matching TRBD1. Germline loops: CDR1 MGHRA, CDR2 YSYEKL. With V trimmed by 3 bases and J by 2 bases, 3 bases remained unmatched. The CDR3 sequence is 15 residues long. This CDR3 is CASSQRDRGNTEAFF. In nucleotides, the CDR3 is TGCGCCAGCAGCCAGCGGGACAGGGGCAACACTGAAGCTTTCTTT.

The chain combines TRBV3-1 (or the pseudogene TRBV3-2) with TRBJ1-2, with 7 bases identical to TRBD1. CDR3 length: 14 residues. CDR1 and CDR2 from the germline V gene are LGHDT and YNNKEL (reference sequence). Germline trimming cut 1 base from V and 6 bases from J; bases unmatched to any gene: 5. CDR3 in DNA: TGTGCCAGCAGCCAAGTAGGCCAGGGGGATGGCTACACCTTC. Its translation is CASSQVGQGDGYTF.

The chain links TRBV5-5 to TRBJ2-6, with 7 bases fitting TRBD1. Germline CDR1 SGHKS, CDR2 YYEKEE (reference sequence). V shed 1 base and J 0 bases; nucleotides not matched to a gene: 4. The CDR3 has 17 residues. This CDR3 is CASSLTGVISGANVLTF. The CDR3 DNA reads TGTGCCAGCAGCTTGACAGGGGTTATCTCTGGGGCCAACGTCCTGACTTTC.

This CDR3 is CASKTPNQPQHF. The DNA for the CDR3 is TGTGCCAGCAAAACTCCCAATCAGCCCCAGCATTTT. V gene TRBV28 combines with J gene TRBJ1-5, with no clear D. The germline V gene encodes CDR1 MDHEN and CDR2 SYDVKM. CDR3 length: 12 residues. The V end was cut by 7 bases, the J end by 3 bases, with 7 bases between.

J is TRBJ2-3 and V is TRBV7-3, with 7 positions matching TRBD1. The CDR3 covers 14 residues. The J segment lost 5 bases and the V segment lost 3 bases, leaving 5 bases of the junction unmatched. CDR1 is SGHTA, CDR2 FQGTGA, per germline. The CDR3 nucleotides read TGTGCCAGCAGCTTCTCAGGGGGAAAAGATACGCAGTATTTT. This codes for CASSFSGGKDTQYF.

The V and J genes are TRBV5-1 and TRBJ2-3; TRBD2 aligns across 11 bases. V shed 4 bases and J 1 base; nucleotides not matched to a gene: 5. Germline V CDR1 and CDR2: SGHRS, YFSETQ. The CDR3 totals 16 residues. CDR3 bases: TGCGCCAGCAGCCGGACGACTAGCGGGGGCACAGATACGCAGTATTTT. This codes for CASSRTTSGGTDTQYF. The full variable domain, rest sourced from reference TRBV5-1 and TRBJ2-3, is KAGVTQTPRYLIKTRGQQVTLSCSPISGHRSVSWYQQTPGQGLQFLFEYFSETQRNKGNFPGRFSGRQFSNSRSEMNVSTLELGDSALYLCASSRTTSGGTDTQYFGPGTRLTVL.

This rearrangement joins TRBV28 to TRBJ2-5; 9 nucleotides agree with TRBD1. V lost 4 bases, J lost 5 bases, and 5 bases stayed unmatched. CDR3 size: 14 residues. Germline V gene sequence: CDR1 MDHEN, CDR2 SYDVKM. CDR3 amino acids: CASSSTGGRETQYF. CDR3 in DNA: TGTGCCAGCAGTTCAACAGGGGGCAGGGAGACCCAGTACTTC.

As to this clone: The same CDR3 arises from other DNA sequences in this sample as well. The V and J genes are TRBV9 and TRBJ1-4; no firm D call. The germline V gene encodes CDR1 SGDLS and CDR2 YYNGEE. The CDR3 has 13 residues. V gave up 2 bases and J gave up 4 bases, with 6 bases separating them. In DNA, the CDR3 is TGTGCCAGCAGCGTCGGTGGTAATGAAAAACTGTTTTTT. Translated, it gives CASSVGGNEKLFF. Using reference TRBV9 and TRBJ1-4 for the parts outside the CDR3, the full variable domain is DSGVTQTPKHLITATGQRVTLRCSPRSGDLSVYWYQQSLDQGLQFLIQYYNGEERAKGNILERFSAQQFPDLHSELNLSSLELGDSALYFCASSVGGNEKLFFGSGTQLSVL.

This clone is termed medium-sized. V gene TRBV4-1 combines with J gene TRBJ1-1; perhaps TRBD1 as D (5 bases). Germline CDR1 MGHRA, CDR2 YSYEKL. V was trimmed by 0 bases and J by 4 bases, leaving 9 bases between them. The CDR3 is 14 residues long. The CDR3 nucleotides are TGCGCCAGCAGCCAAGATCCGAGGGGCACTGAAGCTTTCTTT. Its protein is CASSQDPRGTEAFF.

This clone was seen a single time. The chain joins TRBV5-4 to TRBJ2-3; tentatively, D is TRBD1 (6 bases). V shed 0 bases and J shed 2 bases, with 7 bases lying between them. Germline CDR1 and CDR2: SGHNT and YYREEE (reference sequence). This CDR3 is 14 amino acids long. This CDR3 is CASSLDRVTDTQYF. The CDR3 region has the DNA TGTGCCAGCAGCTTGGACAGGGTCACAGATACGCAGTATTTT.

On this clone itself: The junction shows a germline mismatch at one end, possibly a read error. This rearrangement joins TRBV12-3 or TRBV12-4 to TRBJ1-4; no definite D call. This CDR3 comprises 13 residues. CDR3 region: CASSFLAKERLFF. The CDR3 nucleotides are TGTGCCAGCAGTTTCCTCGCGAAAGAAAGACTGTTTTTT.

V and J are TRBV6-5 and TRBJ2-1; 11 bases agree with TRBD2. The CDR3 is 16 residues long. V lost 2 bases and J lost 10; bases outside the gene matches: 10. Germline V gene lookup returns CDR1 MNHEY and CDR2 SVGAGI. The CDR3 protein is CASSYDLNSGRGEQFF. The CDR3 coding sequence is TGTGCCAGCAGTTACGATCTGAATAGCGGGAGGGGGGAGCAGTTCTTC.

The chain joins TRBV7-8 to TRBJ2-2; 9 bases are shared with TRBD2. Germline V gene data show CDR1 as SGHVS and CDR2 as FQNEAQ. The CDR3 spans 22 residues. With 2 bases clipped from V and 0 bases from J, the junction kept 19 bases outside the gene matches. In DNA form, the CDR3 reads TGTGCCAGCAGCTTAAAGCGGGGGGTGTTGGGAACGGGACACACGAACACCGGGGAGCTGTTTTTT. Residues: CASSLKRGVLGTGHTNTGELFF.

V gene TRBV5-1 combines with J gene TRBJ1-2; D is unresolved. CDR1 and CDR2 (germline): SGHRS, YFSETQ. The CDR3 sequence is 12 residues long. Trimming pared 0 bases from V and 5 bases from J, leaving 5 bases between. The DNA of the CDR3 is TGCGCCAGCAGCTTGGGGCAGTATGGCTACACCTTC. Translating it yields CASSLGQYGYTF. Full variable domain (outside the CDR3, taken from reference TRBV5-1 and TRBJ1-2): KAGVTQTPRYLIKTRGQQVTLSCSPISGHRSVSWYQQTPGQGLQFLFEYFSETQRNKGNFPGRFSGRQFSNSRSEMNVSTLELGDSALYLCASSLGQYGYTFGSGTRLTVV.

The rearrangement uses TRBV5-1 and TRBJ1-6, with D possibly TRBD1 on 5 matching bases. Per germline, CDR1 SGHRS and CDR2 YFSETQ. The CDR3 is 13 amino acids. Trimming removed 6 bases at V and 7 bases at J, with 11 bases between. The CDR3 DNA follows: TGCGCCAGCACCGACAGTGGGAATTCACCCCTCCACTTT. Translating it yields CASTDSGNSPLHF. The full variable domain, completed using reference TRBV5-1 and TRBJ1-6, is KAGVTQTPRYLIKTRGQQVTLSCSPISGHRSVSWYQQTPGQGLQFLFEYFSETQRNKGNFPGRFSGRQFSNSRSEMNVSTLELGDSALYLCASTDSGNSPLHFGNGTRLTVT.

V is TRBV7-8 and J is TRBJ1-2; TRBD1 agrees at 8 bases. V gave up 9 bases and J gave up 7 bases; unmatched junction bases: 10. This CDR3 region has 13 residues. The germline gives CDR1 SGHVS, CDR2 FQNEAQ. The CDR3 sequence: CASTDRGFSGYTF. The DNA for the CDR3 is TGTGCCAGTACCGACAGGGGCTTCTCTGGCTACACCTTC.

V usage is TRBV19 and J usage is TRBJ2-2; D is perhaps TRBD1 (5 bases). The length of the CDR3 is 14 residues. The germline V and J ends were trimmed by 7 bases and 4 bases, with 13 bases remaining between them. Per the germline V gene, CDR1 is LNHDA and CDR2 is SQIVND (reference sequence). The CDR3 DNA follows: TGTGCCAGTATATCAACAGGTACCACCGGGGAGCTGTTTTTT. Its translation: CASISTGTTGELFF.

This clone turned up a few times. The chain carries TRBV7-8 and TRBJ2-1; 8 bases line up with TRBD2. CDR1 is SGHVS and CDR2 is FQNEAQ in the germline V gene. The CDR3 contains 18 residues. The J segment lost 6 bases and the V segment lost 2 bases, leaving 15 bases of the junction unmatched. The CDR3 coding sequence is TGTGCCAGCAGCTTATTTCGAACGGGAGGGACCTTTGGCAATGAGCAGTTCTTC. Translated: CASSLFRTGGTFGNEQFF.

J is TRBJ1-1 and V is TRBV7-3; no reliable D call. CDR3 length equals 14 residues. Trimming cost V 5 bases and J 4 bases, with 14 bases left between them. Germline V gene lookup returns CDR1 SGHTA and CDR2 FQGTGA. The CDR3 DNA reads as TGTGCCAGCAGCCCCTCCGGCGGGTTCACTGAAGCTTTCTTT. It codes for CASSPSGGFTEAFF.

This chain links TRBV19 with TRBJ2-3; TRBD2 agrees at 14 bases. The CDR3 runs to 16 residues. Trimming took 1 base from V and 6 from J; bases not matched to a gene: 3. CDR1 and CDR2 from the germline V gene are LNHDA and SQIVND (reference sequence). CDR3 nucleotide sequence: TGTGCCAGTAGTATAGGGGGACTAGCGGGAGAGGATACGCAGTATTTT. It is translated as CASSIGGLAGEDTQYF.

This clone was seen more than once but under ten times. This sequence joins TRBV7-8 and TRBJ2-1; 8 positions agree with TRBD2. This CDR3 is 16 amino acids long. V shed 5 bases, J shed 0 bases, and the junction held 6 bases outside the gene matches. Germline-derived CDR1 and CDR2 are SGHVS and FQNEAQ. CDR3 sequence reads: CASSQTGGRSYNEQFF. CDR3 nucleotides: TGTGCCAGCAGCCAGACGGGAGGGCGCTCCTACAATGAGCAGTTCTTC.

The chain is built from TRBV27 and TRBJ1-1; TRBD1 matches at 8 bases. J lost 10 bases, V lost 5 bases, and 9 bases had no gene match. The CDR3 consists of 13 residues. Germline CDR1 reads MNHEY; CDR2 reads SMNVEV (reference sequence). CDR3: CASSPRQQGGAFF. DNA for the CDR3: TGTGCCAGCAGTCCGCGCCAACAGGGGGGAGCTTTCTTT.

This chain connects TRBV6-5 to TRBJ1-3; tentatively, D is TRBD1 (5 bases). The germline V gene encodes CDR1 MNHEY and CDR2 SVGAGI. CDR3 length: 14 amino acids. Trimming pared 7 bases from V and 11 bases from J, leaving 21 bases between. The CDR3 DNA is TGTGCCAGCACCTCCAAATGGGGCCAAACGGCCATATATTTT. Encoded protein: CASTSKWGQTAIYF.

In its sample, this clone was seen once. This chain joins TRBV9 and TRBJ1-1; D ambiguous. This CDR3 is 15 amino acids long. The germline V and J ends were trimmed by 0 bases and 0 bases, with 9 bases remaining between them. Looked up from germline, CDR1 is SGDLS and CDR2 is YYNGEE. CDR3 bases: TGTGCCAGCAGCGTAGTGGATCTTATGAACACTGAAGCTTTCTTT. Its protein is CASSVVDLMNTEAFF.

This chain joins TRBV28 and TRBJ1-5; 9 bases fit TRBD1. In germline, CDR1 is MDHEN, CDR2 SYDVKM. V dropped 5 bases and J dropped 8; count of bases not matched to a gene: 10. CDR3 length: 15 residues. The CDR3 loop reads CASSPGDREGEPQHF. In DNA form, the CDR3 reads TGTGCCAGCAGTCCGGGGGACAGGGAGGGGGAGCCCCAGCATTTT.

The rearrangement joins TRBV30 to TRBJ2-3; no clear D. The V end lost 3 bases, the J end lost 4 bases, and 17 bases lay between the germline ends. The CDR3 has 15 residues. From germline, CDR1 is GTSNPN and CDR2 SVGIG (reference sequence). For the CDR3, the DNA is TGTGCCTGGAGGGCGGAGCAGGCCGTCCCAGATACGCAGTATTTT. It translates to CAWRAEQAVPDTQYF.

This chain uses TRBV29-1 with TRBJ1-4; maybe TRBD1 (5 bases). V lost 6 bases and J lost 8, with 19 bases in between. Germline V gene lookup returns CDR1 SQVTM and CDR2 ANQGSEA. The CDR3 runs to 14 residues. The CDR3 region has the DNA TGCAGCGTGGGGACCGGGACGGGAACAGAAAAACTGTTTTTT. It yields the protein CSVGTGTGTEKLFF. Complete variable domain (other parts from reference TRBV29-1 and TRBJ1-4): SAVISQKPSRDICQRGTSLTIQCQVDSQVTMMFWYRQQPGQSLTLIATANQGSEATYESGFVIDKFPISRPNLTFSTLTVSNMSPEDSSIYLCSVGTGTGTEKLFFGSGTQLSVL.

DNA of the CDR3: TGTGCCAGCAGCTTATTCGCGGTCGGCTTGGACGGGGAGCTGTTTTTT. Its protein is CASSLFAVGLDGELFF. The chain couples TRBV7-2 to TRBJ2-2; the D is unclear. The CDR3 is made up of 16 amino acids. Germline V gives CDR1 SGHTA, CDR2 FQGNSA. Trimming left V 2 bases short and J 7 bases short, with 17 bases between.

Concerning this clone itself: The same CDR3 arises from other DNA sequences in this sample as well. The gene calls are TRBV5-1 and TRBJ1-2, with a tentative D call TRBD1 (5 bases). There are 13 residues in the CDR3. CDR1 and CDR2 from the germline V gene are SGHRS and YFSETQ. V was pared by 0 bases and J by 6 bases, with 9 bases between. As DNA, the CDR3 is TGCGCCAGCAGCTTGGTGCGGGGGGATGGCTACACCTTC. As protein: CASSLVRGDGYTF.